This is a list of T cell receptor beta chains from one sample in a study of regulatory T cells in long-lasting Graves disease. Via MiXCR, TCRdb re-called the multiplex PCR reads, giving one row per CDR3 protein. Of roughly 420,000 distinct CDR3 sequences listed, approximately 14% are singletons. This same sample was also part of a study on T cells in Graves' hyperthyroidism and ophthalmopathy.

The sequencing here drew on peripheral blood mononuclear cells (PBMCs), taken at new diagnosis, from a patient treated with antithyroid drugs. All receptors derive from a woman aged 45-65 years with Graves disease. Both conserved end residues are part of each CDR3. A D gene is named only where the DNA matches it firmly. The size field is filled for only some rows; it gives once, few, many or a size class.

>many|TRBV5-1|TRBD2|TRBJ2-3
CASSSTSGNTQYF
TGCGCCAGCAGCTCAACTAGCGGGAATACGCAGTATTTT
>-|TRBV10-1|-|TRBJ2-1
CASSELRGRNEQFF
TGCGCCAGCAGTGAGTTGCGGGGGCGGAATGAGCAGTTCTTC
>-|TRBV9|-|TRBJ2-1
CASSVAGAEQFF
TGTGCCAGCAGCGTGGCCGGCGCTGAGCAGTTCTTC
>few|TRBV9|-|TRBJ2-3
CASSPAGGAGVTDTQYF
TGTGCCAGCAGCCCAGCAGGGGGAGCGGGAGTTACGGATACGCAGTATTTT
>many|TRBV20-1|-|TRBJ2-7
CSAYRDGSYEQYF
TGCAGTGCATATCGGGACGGATCCTACGAGCAGTACTTC
>many|TRBV7-8|-|TRBJ2-1
CASSLVGTDSYNEQFF
TGTGCCAGCAGCTTAGTCGGGACGGATTCCTACAATGAGCAGTTCTTC
>-|TRBV7-9|-|TRBJ1-5
CASSFQDGQPQHF
TGTGCCAGCAGCTTTCAGGACGGTCAGCCCCAGCATTTT
>many|TRBV2|-|TRBJ2-7
CASKSGRQYEQYF
TGTGCCAGCAAATCAGGCAGGCAATACGAGCAGTACTTC
>-|TRBV27|TRBD1|TRBJ2-2
CASTGTGGTGELFF
TGTGCCAGCACTGGGACAGGGGGAACCGGGGAGCTGTTTTTT
>many|TRBV30|-|TRBJ2-1
CAWSAGNGYEQFF
TGTGCCTGGAGTGCGGGAAATGGCTATGAGCAGTTCTTC
>many|TRBV3-1|-|TRBJ1-1
CASSIGILNTEAFF
TGTGCCAGCAGCATCGGGATTCTGAACACTGAAGCTTTCTTT
>-|TRBV5-1|-|TRBJ1-4
CASSFAGGEKLFF
TGCGCCAGCAGCTTTGCAGGAGGGGAAAAACTGTTTTTT
>few|TRBV7-3|-|TRBJ2-7
CASSPGMGSYEQYF
TGTGCCAGCAGCCCCGGGATGGGCTCCTACGAGCAGTACTTC
>many|TRBV19|TRBD2|TRBJ2-7
CASSLPGLADYEQYF
TGTGCCAGTAGTCTACCGGGACTAGCGGACTACGAGCAGTACTTC
>-|TRBV20-1|-|TRBJ1-2
CSARDFSRGFYGYTF
TGCAGTGCTAGAGATTTCTCACGGGGCTTCTATGGCTACACCTTC
>few|TRBV5-1|TRBD2|TRBJ2-3
CASSQRLAGDTQYF
TGCGCCAGCAGCCAAAGACTAGCGGGCGATACGCAGTATTTT
>-|TRBV5-8|-|TRBJ2-5
CASSPGAGQETQYF
TGCGCCAGCAGCCCCGGGGCTGGCCAAGAGACCCAGTACTTC
>many|TRBV2|-|TRBJ2-1
CASSEPSYNEQFF
TGTGCCAGCAGTGAGCCCTCCTACAATGAGCAGTTCTTC
>many|TRBV29-1|-|TRBJ2-3
CSVDTNTDTQYF
TGCAGCGTTGATACTAACACAGATACGCAGTATTTT
>few|TRBV6-1|TRBD2|TRBJ2-3
CASSPQGLAGNTDTQYF
TGTGCCAGCAGTCCCCAAGGACTAGCGGGGAATACAGATACGCAGTATTTT
>-|TRBV6-1|TRBD2|TRBJ2-1
CASSRSGNVDEQFF
TGTGCCAGCAGTAGGAGCGGGAACGTCGATGAGCAGTTCTTC
>-|TRBV20-1|TRBD1|TRBJ2-7
CSARGDPGQGVTSSYEQYF
TGCAGTGCTAGAGGGGACCCGGGACAGGGAGTTACCAGCTCCTACGAGCAGTACTTC
>few|TRBV28|-|TRBJ1-5
CASSLRRGGQPQHF
TGTGCCAGCAGTTTAAGGAGGGGAGGTCAGCCCCAGCATTTT
>many|TRBV12-3/TRBV12-4|TRBD1|TRBJ2-7
CASSETGANYEQYF
TGTGCCAGCAGTGAGACAGGGGCGAACTACGAGCAGTACTTC
>-|TRBV10-3|-|TRBJ2-3
CAISGRVGGADTQYF
TGTGCCATCAGTGGGCGAGTGGGGGGCGCAGATACGCAGTATTTT
>-|TRBV29-1|TRBD2|TRBJ2-1
CSVPELTSGDLDEQFF
TGCAGCGTGCCCGAACTGACTAGCGGGGACTTGGATGAGCAGTTCTTC
>-|TRBV30|-|TRBJ2-7
CAWSVGRAREQYF
TGTGCCTGGAGTGTAGGGCGGGCCCGCGAGCAGTACTTC
>few|TRBV28|TRBD2|TRBJ2-2
CASRDLLASGRVGTGELFF
TGTGCCAGCAGGGACCTCCTGGCTAGCGGGAGGGTAGGCACCGGGGAGCTGTTTTTT
>many|TRBV11-2|TRBD1|TRBJ2-2
CASSLQGALTGELFF
TGTGCCAGCAGCTTGCAGGGGGCTCTCACCGGGGAGCTGTTTTTT
>-|TRBV7-8|TRBD1|TRBJ1-5
CASSLMGADRGNWNQPQHF
TGTGCCAGCAGCTTAATGGGGGCGGACAGGGGAAATTGGAATCAGCCCCAGCATTTT
>once|TRBV5-5|TRBD2|TRBJ2-5
CASSTGLAGTETQHF
TGTGCCAGCAGCACCGGACTAGCGGGAACTGAGACCCAGCACTTC
>many|TRBV13|TRBD1|TRBJ2-3
CASSQGESTDTQYF
TGTGCCAGCAGCCAGGGGGAAAGCACAGATACGCAGTATTTT
>-|TRBV3-1|-|TRBJ1-5
CASSQDAESHQPQHF
TGTGCCAGCAGCCAAGATGCGGAGAGCCATCAGCCCCAGCATTTT
>-|TRBV28|TRBD2|TRBJ2-1
CASRSSGTSGAGFF
TGTGCCAGCAGATCATCCGGGACTAGCGGGGCTGGGTTCTTC
>-|TRBV5-1|-|TRBJ1-1
CASSLALGPSNTEAFF
TGCGCCAGCAGCTTGGCCTTAGGACCCTCGAACACTGAAGCTTTCTTT
>few|TRBV20-1|-|TRBJ2-7
CSARVRDEQYF
TGCAGTGCTAGAGTTAGGGACGAGCAGTACTTC
>-|TRBV29-1|-|TRBJ1-1
CSVGRENTEAFF
TGCAGCGTTGGAAGGGAGAACACTGAAGCTTTCTTT
>few|TRBV20-1|-|TRBJ2-3
CSARAGSERADTQYF
TGCAGTGCTAGAGCGGGGTCTGAGAGGGCAGATACGCAGTATTTT
>few|TRBV5-1|-|TRBJ2-2
CASSSDAEGTGELFF
TGCGCCAGCAGTTCAGACGCCGAGGGGACCGGGGAGCTGTTTTTT
>many|TRBV2|TRBD1|TRBJ2-4
CASSGTGENIQYF
TGTGCCAGCAGTGGGACAGGGGAAAACATTCAGTACTTC
>-|TRBV3-1|TRBD2|TRBJ2-7
CASSQAVRTSGNEQYF
TGTGCCAGCAGCCAAGCGGTTAGGACTAGCGGGAACGAGCAGTACTTC
>many|TRBV3-1|-|TRBJ2-7
CASSRRDNPSYEQYF
TGTGCCAGCAGCCGCCGGGACAACCCCTCCTACGAGCAGTACTTC
>many|TRBV6-1|TRBD1|TRBJ1-5
CASRGRVVRTGAQPQHF
TGTGCCAGCAGGGGGAGGGTCGTGAGGACAGGGGCTCAGCCCCAGCATTTT
>many|TRBV7-9|-|TRBJ2-5
CASSRGGETQYF
TGTGCCAGCAGCAGAGGAGGGGAGACCCAGTACTTC
>many|TRBV5-1|-|TRBJ2-2
CASSPPITGELFF
TGCGCCAGCAGCCCACCTATCACCGGGGAGCTGTTTTTT
>-|TRBV27|TRBD2|TRBJ2-5
CASSKGLAGGTETQYF
TGTGCCAGCAGCAAGGGACTAGCGGGAGGGACGGAGACCCAGTACTTC
>many|TRBV12-3/TRBV12-4|-|TRBJ2-7
CASSLGTSWEQYF
TGTGCCAGCAGTTTAGGAACTAGCTGGGAGCAGTACTTC
>-|TRBV10-2|-|TRBJ2-2
CASRFSAGGNTGELFF
TGCGCCAGCAGATTCTCCGCCGGAGGAAACACCGGGGAGCTGTTTTTT
>-|TRBV19|-|TRBJ2-7
CASSSGDLYEQYF
TGTGCCAGTAGCAGCGGAGACCTCTACGAGCAGTACTTC
>-|TRBV10-3|-|TRBJ2-7
CAMGHGREQYF
TGTGCCATGGGCCATGGGCGGGAGCAGTACTTC
>many|TRBV28|-|TRBJ1-1
CASSFQGQWTEAFF
TGTGCCAGCAGTTTTCAAGGGCAGTGGACTGAAGCTTTCTTT
>many|TRBV12-3/TRBV12-4|-|TRBJ1-4
CASSLLATRGGKLFF
TGTGCCAGCAGTTTATTAGCGACACGCGGTGGAAAACTGTTTTTT
>-|TRBV10-2|-|TRBJ2-2
CASSGAGGELFF
TGCGCCAGCAGTGGGGCCGGCGGGGAGCTGTTTTTT
>-|TRBV5-1|TRBD2|TRBJ2-1
CASSFDGRASDEQFF
TGCGCCAGCAGCTTCGACGGGAGGGCCAGCGATGAGCAGTTCTTC
>-|TRBV5-1|TRBD1|TRBJ2-1
CASSFGTGGYNEQFF
TGCGCCAGCAGCTTTGGGACAGGGGGCTACAATGAGCAGTTCTTC
>many|TRBV6-5|-|TRBJ2-1
CASSSSDPSYNEQFF
TGTGCCAGCAGTTCGAGTGACCCCTCCTACAATGAGCAGTTCTTC
>few|TRBV6-1|-|TRBJ1-2
CASSQSPTRIYGHTF
TGTGCCAGCAGTCAATCACCCACGCGGATTTATGGCCACACCTTC
>-|TRBV12-3/TRBV12-4|-|TRBJ1-3
CASAHDGNTIYF
TGTGCCAGTGCACACGATGGAAACACCATATATTTT
>-|TRBV6-2/TRBV6-3|-|TRBJ2-2
CASSQQGNGELFF
TGTGCCAGCAGTCAACAGGGTAACGGGGAGCTGTTTTTT
>many|TRBV28|-|TRBJ2-7
CASSRVIAYEQYF
TGTGCCAGCAGTCGGGTTATCGCCTACGAGCAGTACTTC